This passage covers 2 T cell receptor beta chains from one sample sequenced in a study of cytomegalovirus exposure and HLA in healthy donors. PCR involved 60 Vbeta and 13 Jbeta primers. TCRdb's copy holds only in-frame clones and misses some; the assay was immunoSEQ multiplex PCR. Among 250,000 to 350,000 clones listed, 70% to 90% were seen once. The sequenced sample was PBMCs. The origin of the receptors is a young woman in good health and CMV-seronegative.

The rearrangement uses TRBV11-2 and TRBJ2-1, with D unclear. CDR3 length: 16 residues. Germline-derived CDR1 and CDR2 are SGHAT and FQNNGV. Trimming stripped 0 bases from V and 5 bases from J, with 14 bases between. The CDR3 DNA sequence: TGTGCCAGCAGCTTAGATCTCCTAGGTGGTAACAATGAGCAGTTCTTC. This translates into CASSLDLLGGNNEQFF. Variable domain in full (rest from reference TRBV11-2 and TRBJ2-1): EAGVAQSPRYKIIEKRQSVAFWCNPISGHATLYWYQQILGQGPKLLIQFQNNGVVDDSQLPKDRFSAERLKGVDSTLKIQPAKLEDSAVYLCASSLDLLGGNNEQFFGPGTRLTVL.

The chain has TRBV2 and TRBJ1-1; D is possibly TRBD1 (5 bases). This CDR3 has 13 amino acids. V lost 7 bases to trimming and J lost 2 bases, with 11 bases between them. Germline-derived CDR1 and CDR2 are SNHLY and FYNNEI. The CDR3 is CASTQTANTEAFF. The CDR3 nucleotides are TGTGCCAGCACCCAGACAGCTAACACTGAAGCTTTCTTT.